The clone carrying this T cell receptor beta chain was observed once. Germline assignment: CDR1 MGHRA and CDR2 YSYEKL. The length of the CDR3 is 15 residues. The junction had 4 bases not matched to a gene; V was cut back by 0 bases and J by 3 bases. Sequencing was performed with immunoSEQ multiplex PCR; in TCRdb, only in-frame clones are kept and a portion is missing. The sample includes some 54,000 clones, approximately 80% seen only once; the top ten take 4% to 4.5%. This record comes from a study of OX40 agonist ivuxolimab in advanced cancers. Study-level background: Averaging about 60 years in age, with a range of roughly 20 to 90, the cohort was 65% to 85% male.

The source is an adult with an advanced solid tumor such as melanoma, head and neck, liver or kidney cancer. The chain recombines TRBV4-1 with TRBJ1-1; 7 bases map to TRBD1. The sample in question was CD4+ or CD8+ T cells sorted from blood, obtained in a trial of the OX40 agonist ivuxolimab. CDR3 nucleotide sequence: TGCGCCAGCAGCCAAGATGTACAGGGGTACACTGAAGCTTTCTTT. Protein product: CASSQDVQGYTEAFF.